This T cell receptor beta chain appears in the sequencing data of a study of blood T cell repertoires in COVID-19. In the study overall: There were acute and convalescent COVID-19 samples, and they came from the United States, Italy and Spain. Sample material is recorded as cDNA or gDNA derived from T cells, B-cell-depleted T cells, or PBMCs.

Source study methods: Reference gene primer amplification in the assay estimated nucleated cell counts. Measured with immunoSEQ multiplex PCR; TCRdb has only the in-frame clones, and not every one. V and J calls plus clone size are reproduced from that table; the DNA served to infer D and trimming. The sample has about 310,000 clones; roughly nine tenths are singletons. Trimming took 4 bases from V and 4 from J, leaving 14 bases between them. In germline, CDR1 is SGHRS, CDR2 YFSETQ. The CDR3 is 14 amino acids. The chain employs TRBV5-1 and TRBJ2-5; weak D call: TRBD2 (6 bases). The clonotype originates from a man younger than 30 with active or convalescent COVID-19. Material for sequencing was peripheral blood. The CDR3 region is CASSETSMPETQYF. Written as DNA, the CDR3 is TGCGCCAGCAGCGAGACTAGTATGCCAGAGACCCAGTACTTC.